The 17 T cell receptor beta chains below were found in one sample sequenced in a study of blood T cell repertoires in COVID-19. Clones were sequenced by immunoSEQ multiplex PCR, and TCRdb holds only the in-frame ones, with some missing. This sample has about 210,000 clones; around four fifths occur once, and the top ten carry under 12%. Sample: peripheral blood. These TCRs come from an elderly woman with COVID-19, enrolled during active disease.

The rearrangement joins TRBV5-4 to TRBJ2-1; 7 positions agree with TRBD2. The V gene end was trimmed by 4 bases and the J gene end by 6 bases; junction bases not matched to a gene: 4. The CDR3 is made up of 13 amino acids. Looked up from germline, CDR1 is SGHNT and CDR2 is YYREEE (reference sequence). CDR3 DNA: TGTGCCAGCAGCAGTTGGGGGGGCAATGAGCAGTTCTTC. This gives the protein CASSSWGGNEQFF.

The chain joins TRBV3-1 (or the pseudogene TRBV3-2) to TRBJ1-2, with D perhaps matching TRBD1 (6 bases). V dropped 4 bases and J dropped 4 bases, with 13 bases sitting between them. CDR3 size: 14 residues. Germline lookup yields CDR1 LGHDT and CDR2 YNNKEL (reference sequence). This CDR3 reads CASSLLGQLYGYTF. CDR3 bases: TGTGCCAGCAGCCTTCTTGGACAGCTCTATGGCTACACCTTC.

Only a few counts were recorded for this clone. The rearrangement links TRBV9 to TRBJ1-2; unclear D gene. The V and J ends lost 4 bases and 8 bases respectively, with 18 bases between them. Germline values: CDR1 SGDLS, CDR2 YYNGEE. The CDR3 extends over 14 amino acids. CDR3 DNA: TGTGCCAGCAGCTTCATGTTCGAGGGAGGAGGCTACACCTTC. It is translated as CASSFMFEGGGYTF. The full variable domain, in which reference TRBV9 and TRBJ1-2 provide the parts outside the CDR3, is DSGVTQTPKHLITATGQRVTLRCSPRSGDLSVYWYQQSLDQGLQFLIQYYNGEERAKGNILERFSAQQFPDLHSELNLSSLELGDSALYFCASSFMFEGGGYTFGSGTRLTVV.

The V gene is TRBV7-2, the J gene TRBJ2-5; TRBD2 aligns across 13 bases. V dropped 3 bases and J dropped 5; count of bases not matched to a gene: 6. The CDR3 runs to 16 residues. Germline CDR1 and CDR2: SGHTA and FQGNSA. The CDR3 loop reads CASSFSTSGGGETQYF. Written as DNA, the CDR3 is TGTGCCAGCAGCTTTTCAACTAGCGGGGGGGGTGAGACCCAGTACTTC.

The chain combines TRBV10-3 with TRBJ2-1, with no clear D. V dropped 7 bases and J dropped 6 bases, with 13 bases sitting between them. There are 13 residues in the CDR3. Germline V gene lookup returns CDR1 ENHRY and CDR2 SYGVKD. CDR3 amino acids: CAINSGSSNEQFF. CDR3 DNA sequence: TGTGCCATCAACTCTGGTAGCTCCAATGAGCAGTTCTTC.

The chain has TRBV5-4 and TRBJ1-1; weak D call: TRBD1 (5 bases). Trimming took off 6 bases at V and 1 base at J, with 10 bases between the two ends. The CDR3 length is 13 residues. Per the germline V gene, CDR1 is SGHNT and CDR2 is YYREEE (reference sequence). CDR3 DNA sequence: TGTGCCAGCACAACCCAGGGGAACACTGAAGCTTTCTTT. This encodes CASTTQGNTEAFF.

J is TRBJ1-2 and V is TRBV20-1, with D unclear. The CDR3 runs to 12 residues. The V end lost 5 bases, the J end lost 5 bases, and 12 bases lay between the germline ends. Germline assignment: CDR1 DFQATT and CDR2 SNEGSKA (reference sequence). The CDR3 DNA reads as TGCAGTGCTGGTGGGCCAGTGTATGGCTACACCTTC. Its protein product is CSAGGPVYGYTF.

In nucleotides, the CDR3 is TGTGCCAGCAGCGGACTTCGCAGAGCGGGGGGGCCGGGGAATACGCAGTATTTT. Translation: CASSGLRRAGGPGNTQYF. The chain is built from TRBV6-2 or TRBV6-3 and TRBJ2-3; 10 bases match TRBD2. V shed 6 bases, J shed 7 bases, and the junction held 19 bases outside the gene matches. The CDR3 has 18 amino acids. The germline V gene encodes CDR1 MNHEY and CDR2 SVGEGT.

The CDR3 sequence is CAWAQGLAVNEQFF. The CDR3 DNA reads TGTGCCTGGGCCCAGGGACTAGCGGTGAATGAGCAGTTCTTC. The rearrangement links TRBV30 to TRBJ2-1, with 11 nucleotides matching TRBD2. The CDR3 has 14 residues. CDR1 GTSNPN and CDR2 SVGIG come from the germline V gene (reference sequence). V was clipped by 5 bases and J by 7 bases; unmatched bases: 7.

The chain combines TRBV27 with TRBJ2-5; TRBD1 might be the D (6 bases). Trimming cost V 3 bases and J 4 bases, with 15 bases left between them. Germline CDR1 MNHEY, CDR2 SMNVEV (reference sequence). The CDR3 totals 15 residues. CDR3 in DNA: TGTGCCAGCAGTTTCTACAGGGAACCTCCAGAGACCCAGTACTTC. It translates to CASSFYREPPETQYF.

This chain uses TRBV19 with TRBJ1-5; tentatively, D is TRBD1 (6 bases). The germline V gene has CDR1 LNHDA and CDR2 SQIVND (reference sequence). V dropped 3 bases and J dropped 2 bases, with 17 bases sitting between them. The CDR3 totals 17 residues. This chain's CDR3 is CASSMTWGGAGNQPQHF. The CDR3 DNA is TGTGCCAGTAGTATGACTTGGGGGGGCGCGGGCAATCAGCCCCAGCATTTT.

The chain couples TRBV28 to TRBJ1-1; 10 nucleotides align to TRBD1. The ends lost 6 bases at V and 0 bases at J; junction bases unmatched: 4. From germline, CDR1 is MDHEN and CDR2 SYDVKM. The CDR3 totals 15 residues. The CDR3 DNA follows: TGTGCCAGCAGCCGGACAGGGGGAATGAACACTGAAGCTTTCTTT. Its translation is CASSRTGGMNTEAFF. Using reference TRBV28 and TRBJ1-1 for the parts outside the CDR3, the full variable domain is DVKVTQSSRYLVKRTGEKVFLECVQDMDHENMFWYRQDPGLGLRLIYFSYDVKMKEKGDIPEGYSVSREKKERFSLILESASTNQTSMYLCASSRTGGMNTEAFFGQGTRLTVV.

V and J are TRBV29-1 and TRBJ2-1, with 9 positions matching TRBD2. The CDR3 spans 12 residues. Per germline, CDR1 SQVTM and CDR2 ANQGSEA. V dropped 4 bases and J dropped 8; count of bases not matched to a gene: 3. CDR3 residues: CSVVRGGHEQFF. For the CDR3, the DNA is TGCAGCGTTGTGCGGGGGGGCCATGAGCAGTTCTTC.

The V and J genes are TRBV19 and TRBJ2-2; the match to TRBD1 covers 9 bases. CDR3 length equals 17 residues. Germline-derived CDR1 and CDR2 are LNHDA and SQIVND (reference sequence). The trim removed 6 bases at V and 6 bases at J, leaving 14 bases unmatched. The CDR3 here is CASSLYPQTGGSGELFF. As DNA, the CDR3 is TGTGCCAGTAGCCTATATCCCCAGACAGGGGGATCCGGGGAGCTGTTTTTT. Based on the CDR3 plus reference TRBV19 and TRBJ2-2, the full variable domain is DGGITQSPKYLFRKEGQNVTLSCEQNLNHDAMYWYRQDPGQGLRLIYYSQIVNDFQKGDIAEGYSVSREKKESFPLTVTSAQKNPTAFYLCASSLYPQTGGSGELFFGEGSRLTVL.

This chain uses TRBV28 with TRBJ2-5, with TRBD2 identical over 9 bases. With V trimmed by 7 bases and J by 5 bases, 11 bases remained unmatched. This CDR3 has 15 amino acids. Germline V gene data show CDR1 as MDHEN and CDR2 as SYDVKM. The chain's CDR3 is CASIHSGGTGETQYF. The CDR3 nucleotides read TGTGCCAGCATTCATAGCGGGGGAACGGGGGAGACCCAGTACTTC.

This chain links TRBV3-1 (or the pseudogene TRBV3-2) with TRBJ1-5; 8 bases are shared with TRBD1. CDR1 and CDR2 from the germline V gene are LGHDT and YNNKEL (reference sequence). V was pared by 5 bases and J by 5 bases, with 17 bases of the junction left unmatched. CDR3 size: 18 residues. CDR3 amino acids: CASSNRGGPGGGDQPQHF. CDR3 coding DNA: TGTGCCAGCAGCAACAGGGGGGGACCCGGAGGAGGGGATCAGCCCCAGCATTTT.

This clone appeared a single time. CDR3 nucleotides: TGCGCCAGCAGCCAAGAAGTCACGGCGGACACCATATATTTT. Amino acid sequence: CASSQEVTADTIYF. The rearrangement links TRBV4-1 to TRBJ1-3; D not resolved. The germline CDR1 and CDR2 sequences are MGHRA and YSYEKL. This CDR3 region has 14 residues. V lost 0 bases to trimming and J lost 8 bases, with 11 bases between them.